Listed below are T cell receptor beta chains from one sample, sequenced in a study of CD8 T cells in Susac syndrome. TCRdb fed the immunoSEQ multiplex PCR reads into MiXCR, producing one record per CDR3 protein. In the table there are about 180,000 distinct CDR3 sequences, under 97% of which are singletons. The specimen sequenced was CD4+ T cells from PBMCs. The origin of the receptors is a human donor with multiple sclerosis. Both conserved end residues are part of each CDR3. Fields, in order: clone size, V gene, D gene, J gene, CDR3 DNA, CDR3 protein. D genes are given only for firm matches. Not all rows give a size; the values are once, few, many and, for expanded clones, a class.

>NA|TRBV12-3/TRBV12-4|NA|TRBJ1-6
TGTGCCAGCAGAAAACAGGGATACTCACCCCTCCACTTT
CASRKQGYSPLHF
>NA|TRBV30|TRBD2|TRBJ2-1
TGTGCCTGGAGTATCCGGGGGGATGAGCAGTTCTTC
CAWSIRGDEQFF
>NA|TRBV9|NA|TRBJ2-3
TGTGCCAGCAGCGTAGGGTCCGGGGCTAGCACAGATACGCAGTATTTT
CASSVGSGASTDTQYF
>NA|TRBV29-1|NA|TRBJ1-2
TGCAGCGTTGAGAGTGACACGGCTGGCTACACCTTC
CSVESDTAGYTF
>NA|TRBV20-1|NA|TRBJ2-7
TGCAGTGCTAGAAAGGACACCTACGAGCAGTACTTC
CSARKDTYEQYF
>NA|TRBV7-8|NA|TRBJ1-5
TGTGCCAGCAGCTTAGAGGTTCAGCCCCAGCATTTT
CASSLEVQPQHF
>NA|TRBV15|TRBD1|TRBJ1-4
TGTGCCACCAGCACTAGACAGGGAAGTGCAACTAATGAAAAACTGTTTTTT
CATSTRQGSATNEKLFF
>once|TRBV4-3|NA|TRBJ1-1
TGCGCCAGCAGCCAAGATTCGAGGGATATCACTGAAGCTTTCTTT
CASSQDSRDITEAFF
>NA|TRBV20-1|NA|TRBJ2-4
TGCAGTGCTGTCGGGGTGGGCCACGCCAAAAACATTCAGTACTTC
CSAVGVGHAKNIQYF
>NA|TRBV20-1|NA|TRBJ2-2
TGCAGTGCCCACAGGGAGGCCGGGGAGCTGTTTTTT
CSAHREAGELFF
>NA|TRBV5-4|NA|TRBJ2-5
TGTGCCAGCAGCCCAGGCGTGCAGGGTCAGGAGACCCAGTACTTC
CASSPGVQGQETQYF
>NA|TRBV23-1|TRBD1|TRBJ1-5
TGCGCCAGCAGTCACGGGGGACAGGGGGCATCTAGCAATCAGCCCCAGCATTTT
CASSHGGQGASSNQPQHF
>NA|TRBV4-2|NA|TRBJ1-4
TGTGCCAGCAGCCAAGAAAACGACAGAAGAAAACTGTTTTTT
CASSQENDRRKLFF
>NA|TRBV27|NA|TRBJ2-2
TGTGCCAGCAGTTTAGTCCTAGGTAGCGGGGAGCTGTTTTTT
CASSLVLGSGELFF
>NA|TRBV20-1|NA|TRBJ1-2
TGCAGTGCTAGAGACCCGGGACTAGGGATGGTCGGCTACACCTTC
CSARDPGLGMVGYTF
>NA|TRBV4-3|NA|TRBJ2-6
TGCGCCAGCAGCCAAGATCTCGACTACTCTGGGGCCAACGTCCTGACTTTC
CASSQDLDYSGANVLTF
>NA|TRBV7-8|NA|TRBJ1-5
TGTGCCAGCAGCCCCCGGACGGGGAATCAGCCCCAGCATTTT
CASSPRTGNQPQHF
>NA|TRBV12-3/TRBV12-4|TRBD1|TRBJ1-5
TGTGCCAGCAGTTCCACAGGGGTAGGACAGCCCCAGCATTTT
CASSSTGVGQPQHF
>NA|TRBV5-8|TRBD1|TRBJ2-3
TGTGCCAGCGGCCACAGGGGAATCACAGATACGCAGTATTTT
CASGHRGITDTQYF
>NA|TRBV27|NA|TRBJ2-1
TGTGCCAGCAGCCTCATCCAGAGGGACAATGAGCAGTTCTTC
CASSLIQRDNEQFF
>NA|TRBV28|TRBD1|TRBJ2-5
TGTGCCAGCAGTTCTTCCGGGACAGGTATTGGAGAGACCCAGTACTTC
CASSSSGTGIGETQYF
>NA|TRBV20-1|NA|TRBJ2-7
TGCAGTGCCACGAGGAGCTCCTACGAGCAGTACTTC
CSATRSSYEQYF
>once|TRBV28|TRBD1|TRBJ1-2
TGTGCCAGCAGTGGGTGGGGACAGTCGGCTAACTATGGCTACACCTTC
CASSGWGQSANYGYTF
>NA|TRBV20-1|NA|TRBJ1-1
TGCAGTGCTAGAGAGGTAACGGTGTTGGGTATGAACACTGAAGCCTTCTTT
CSAREVTVLGMNTEAFF
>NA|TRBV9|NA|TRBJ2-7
TGTGCCAGCAGCGTAGGGATGGGGGCATACGAGCAGTACTTC
CASSVGMGAYEQYF
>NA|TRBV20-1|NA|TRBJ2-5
TGCAGTGCTGACGGGGACCAAGAGACCCAGTACTTC
CSADGDQETQYF
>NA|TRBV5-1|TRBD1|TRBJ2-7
TGCGCCAGCAGCTTGACAGGGGATTCCTACGAGCAGTACTTC
CASSLTGDSYEQYF
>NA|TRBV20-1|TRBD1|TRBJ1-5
TGCAGTGCTACCCGAGGGACAGATAGCAATCAGCCCCAGCATTTT
CSATRGTDSNQPQHF
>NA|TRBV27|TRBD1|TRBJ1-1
TGTGCCAGCAAAGGGACAGGGGTTAACACTGAAGCTTTCTTT
CASKGTGVNTEAFF
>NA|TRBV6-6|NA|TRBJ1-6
TGTGCCAGCAGTTCTCAGATTAGGGTTGATTCACCCCTCCACTTT
CASSSQIRVDSPLHF
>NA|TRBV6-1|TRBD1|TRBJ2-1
TGTGCCAGCAGCCTAGACTGGACAGGACACAATGAGCAGTTCTTC
CASSLDWTGHNEQFF
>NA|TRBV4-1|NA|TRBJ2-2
TGCGCCAGCAGCCAAGTCCCAGACACCGGGGAGCTGTTTTTT
CASSQVPDTGELFF
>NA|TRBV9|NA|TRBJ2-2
TGTGCCAGCACCCTCGGGGGGCCGGCCACCGGGGAGCTGTTTTTT
CASTLGGPATGELFF
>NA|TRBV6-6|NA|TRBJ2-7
TGTGCCAGCAGCCCCGAAGGGCGGACCTACGAGCAGTACTTC
CASSPEGRTYEQYF
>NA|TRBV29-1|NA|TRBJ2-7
TGCAGCGTTGGCCGCCAGGGGTACGAGCAGTACTTC
CSVGRQGYEQYF
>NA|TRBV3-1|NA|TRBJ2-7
TGTGCCAGCAGCTCCGGGACCCGCGGCGAGCAGTACTTC
CASSSGTRGEQYF
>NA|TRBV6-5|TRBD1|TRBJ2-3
TGTGCCAGCAGTTACTCAGGGACAGGGCTAGATACGCAGTATTTT
CASSYSGTGLDTQYF
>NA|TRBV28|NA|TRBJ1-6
TGTGCCAGCAGTTCCCCACACCAGGGCCGGGGTTCACCCCTCCACTTT
CASSSPHQGRGSPLHF
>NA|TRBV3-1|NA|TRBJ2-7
TGTGCCAGCAGTAGGACAGACTCCTACGAGCAGTACTTC
CASSRTDSYEQYF
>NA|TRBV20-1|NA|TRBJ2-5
TGCAGTGCTCCGCGGGGGCGGGGGGAGACCCAGTACTTC
CSAPRGRGETQYF
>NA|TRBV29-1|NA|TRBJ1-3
TGCAGCGTTGAGACAGGCAGTGGAAACACCATATATTTT
CSVETGSGNTIYF
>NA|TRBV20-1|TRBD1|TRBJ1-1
TGCAGGCCGGGACAGGGGAACACTGAAGCTTTCTTT
CRPGQGNTEAFF
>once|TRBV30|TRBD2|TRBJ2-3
TGTGCCTGGGCGACTGCGGGGGTAGAAGATACGCAGTATTTT
CAWATAGVEDTQYF
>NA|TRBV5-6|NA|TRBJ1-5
TGTGCCAGCGGTTCGGGCAATCAGCCCCAGCATTTT
CASGSGNQPQHF
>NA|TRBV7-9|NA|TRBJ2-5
TGTGCCAGCAGCTTCGGAATACAAGAGACCCAGTACTTC
CASSFGIQETQYF
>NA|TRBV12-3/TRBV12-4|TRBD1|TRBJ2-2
TGTGCCAGCAGTTCCAGGGGGCGCGGGGCCAGCGGGGAGCTGTTTTTT
CASSSRGRGASGELFF
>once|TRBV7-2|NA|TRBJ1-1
TGTGCCAGCAGCCCAGGAACCACCAGGGAAGCTTTCTTT
CASSPGTTREAFF
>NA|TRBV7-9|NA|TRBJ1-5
TGTGCCAGCAGCTCGAGCGGTTCGGGGGAGCCCCAGCATTTT
CASSSSGSGEPQHF
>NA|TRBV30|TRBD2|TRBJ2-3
TGTGCCTGGAGTGTACTAGCGGGATCCGCGGATACGCAGTATTTT
CAWSVLAGSADTQYF
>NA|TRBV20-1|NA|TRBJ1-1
TGCAGTGCTAGAGATCCGGCGGGGATAGATACTGAAGCTTTCTTT
CSARDPAGIDTEAFF
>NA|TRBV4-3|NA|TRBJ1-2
TGCGCCAGCAGCCCTCACACAACAGGAGGCTACACCTTC
CASSPHTTGGYTF